Listed below are T cell receptor beta chains from one sample, sequenced in a study of blood T cell repertoires in COVID-19. Using immunoSEQ multiplex PCR, the repertoire was profiled, and TCRdb retains in-frame clones only, with some absent. Here the sample spans 200,000 to 250,000 clones, about 90% being singletons. Sequencing input: peripheral blood. Every receptor here comes from a man between 18 and 29 years old with active or convalescent COVID-19. Each CDR3 is given with its conserved first and last residue. The order of the fields is CDR3 length, clone size, J gene, V gene, CDR3 protein. For some rows the clone size is stated as once, few or many, or as a class when expanded; others skip it.

13,once,TRBJ1-6,TRBV18,CASSPGLDSPLHF
16,NA,TRBJ2-2,TRBV6-2/TRBV6-3,CASSYSPSTGTGELFF
14,NA,TRBJ1-4,TRBV28,CASSLVGRNEKLFF
17,NA,TRBJ1-2,TRBV9,CASSAYRGGRGGYGYTF
19,once,TRBJ2-3,TRBV4-2,CASSQVKGASGRRGDTQYF
20,NA,TRBJ2-5,TRBV28,CASSFPDRTSGRRYQETQYF
14,NA,TRBJ1-5,TRBV6-5,CASSYEGGHQPQHF
15,NA,TRBJ1-5,TRBV28,CASSSGGSSNQPQHF
17,NA,TRBJ2-7,TRBV27,CASSPGLAGLNLYEQYF
15,few,TRBJ2-7,TRBV14,CASSQKGTGTYEQYF
13,NA,TRBJ1-2,TRBV28,CASSFGQDYGYTF
13,NA,TRBJ2-7,TRBV29-1,CSVSSGSPGEQYF
15,NA,TRBJ1-4,TRBV5-4,CASSLGSRGYEKLFF
14,NA,TRBJ2-5,TRBV18,CASSPPSGQETQYF
15,NA,TRBJ1-4,TRBV28,CASSLQGRANEKLFF
12,NA,TRBJ2-3,TRBV27,CASSLAGDTQYF
15,NA,TRBJ2-1,TRBV4-3,CASSQGGGSYNEQFF
15,once,TRBJ2-3,TRBV28,CASSDNTGAEDTQYF
16,NA,TRBJ1-4,TRBV28,CASREPTGTSNEKLFF
15,NA,TRBJ1-5,TRBV2,CASSPKTGGHQPQHF
16,NA,TRBJ1-1,TRBV9,CASSVGVGGVGTEAFF
15,NA,TRBJ1-5,TRBV2,CASSRFGGELQPQHF
14,NA,TRBJ2-1,TRBV30,CAAVVRLANNEQFF
15,NA,TRBJ2-1,TRBV12-5,CASGLSSDYRDEQFF
14,few,TRBJ1-5,TRBV4-1,CASSQAAGAPQQHF
15,once,TRBJ2-7,TRBV6-2/TRBV6-3,CASSSGLGGTYEQYF
15,NA,TRBJ2-1,TRBV7-2,CASSVGTSGVDEQFF
12,NA,TRBJ2-1,TRBV29-1,CSVEDSFVRVFF
13,NA,TRBJ1-1,TRBV19,CASSPVLNTEAFF
16,NA,TRBJ1-5,TRBV5-5,CASSPLGGSINQPQHF
16,NA,TRBJ2-7,TRBV3-1/TRBV3-2,CASSTWAGGGPDEQYF
14,NA,TRBJ2-3,TRBV15,CATRGLAGVDTQYF
14,NA,TRBJ1-4,TRBV6-1,CASSEGQGMELLFF
16,NA,TRBJ2-3,TRBV21-1,CASSTRKAGGSDTQYF
12,NA,TRBJ1-6,TRBV6-6,CASSYGAAALHF
17,NA,TRBJ2-1,TRBV10-2,CASSRPTSGSSYNEQFF
14,NA,TRBJ1-3,TRBV5-1,CASSLGQGGNTIYF
16,NA,TRBJ2-4,TRBV3-1/TRBV3-2,CASSQGGTGAKNIQYF